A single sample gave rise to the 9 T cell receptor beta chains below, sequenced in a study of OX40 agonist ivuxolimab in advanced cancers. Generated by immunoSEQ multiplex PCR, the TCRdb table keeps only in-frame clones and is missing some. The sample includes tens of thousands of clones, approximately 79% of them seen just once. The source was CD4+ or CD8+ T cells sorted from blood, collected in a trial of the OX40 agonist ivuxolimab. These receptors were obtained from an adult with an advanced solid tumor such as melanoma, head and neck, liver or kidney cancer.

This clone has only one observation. Written as DNA, the CDR3 is TGTGCCAGCAGTTACTCAGGACAGCGCACAGATACGCAGTATTTT. Amino acids: CASSYSGQRTDTQYF. The chain carries TRBV6-5 and TRBJ2-3; tentative D call: TRBD1 (6 bases). Looked up from germline, CDR1 is MNHEY and CDR2 is SVGAGI. V was shortened by 0 bases and J by 1 base, with 8 bases between the two germline ends. The CDR3 sequence is 15 residues long.

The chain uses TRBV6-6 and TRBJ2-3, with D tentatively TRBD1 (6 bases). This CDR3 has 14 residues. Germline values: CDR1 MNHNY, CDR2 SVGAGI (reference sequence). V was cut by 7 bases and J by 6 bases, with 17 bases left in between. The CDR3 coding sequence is TGTGCCAGCACCCCGGTGGGGGCGAGGGATACGCAGTATTTT. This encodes CASTPVGARDTQYF.

The DNA for the CDR3 is TGTGCCAGCAGCTTTAAATTCGGGGCTAGCGGGATTCGAGATGAGCAGTTCTTC. It yields the protein CASSFKFGASGIRDEQFF. V usage is TRBV7-9 and J usage is TRBJ2-1; 9 nucleotides align to TRBD2. Germline V lookup: CDR1 SEHNR, CDR2 FQNEAQ (reference sequence). The J segment lost 8 bases and the V segment lost 3 bases, leaving 17 bases of the junction unmatched. This CDR3 is 18 amino acids long.

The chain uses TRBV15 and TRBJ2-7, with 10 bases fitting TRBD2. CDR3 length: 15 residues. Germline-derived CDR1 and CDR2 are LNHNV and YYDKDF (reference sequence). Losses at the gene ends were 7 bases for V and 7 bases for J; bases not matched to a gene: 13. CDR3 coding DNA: TGTGCCACCACCTCGGTAGAAGCGGGAGGGCATGAGCAGTACTTC. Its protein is CATTSVEAGGHEQYF.

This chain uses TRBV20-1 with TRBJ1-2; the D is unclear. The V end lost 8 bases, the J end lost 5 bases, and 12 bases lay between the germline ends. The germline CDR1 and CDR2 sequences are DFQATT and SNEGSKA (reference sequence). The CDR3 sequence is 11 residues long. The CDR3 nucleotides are TGCAGTCCCCTGACGGATTATGGCTACACCTTC. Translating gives CSPLTDYGYTF.

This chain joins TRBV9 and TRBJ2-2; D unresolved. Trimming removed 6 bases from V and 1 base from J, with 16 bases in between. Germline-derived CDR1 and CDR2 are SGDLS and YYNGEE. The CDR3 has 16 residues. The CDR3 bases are TGTGCCAGCAACCCGATAGGTGGCCTGAACACCGGGGAGCTGTTTTTT. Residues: CASNPIGGLNTGELFF.

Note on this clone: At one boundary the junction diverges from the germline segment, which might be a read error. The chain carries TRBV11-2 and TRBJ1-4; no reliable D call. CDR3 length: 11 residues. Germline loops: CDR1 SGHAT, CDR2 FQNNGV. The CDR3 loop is CASSYNRHPNF. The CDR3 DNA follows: TGTGCCAGCAGCTACAACCGACACCCTAATTTT. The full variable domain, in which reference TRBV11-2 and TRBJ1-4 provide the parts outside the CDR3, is EAGVAQSPRYKIIEKRQSVAFWCNPISGHATLYWYQQILGQGPKLLIQFQNNGVVDDSQLPKDRFSAERLKGVDSTLKIQPAKLEDSAVYLCASSYNRHPNFGSGTQLSVL.

The CDR3 is CASSYSATGANTEAFF. CDR3 coding DNA: TGTGCCAGCAGTTACTCCGCCACAGGGGCGAACACTGAAGCTTTCTTT. The chain has TRBV6-5 and TRBJ1-1, with TRBD1 identical over 7 bases. V trimming: 0 bases; J trimming: 1 base; junction bases outside the gene matches: 5. Germline loops: CDR1 MNHEY, CDR2 SVGAGI. The CDR3 covers 16 residues.

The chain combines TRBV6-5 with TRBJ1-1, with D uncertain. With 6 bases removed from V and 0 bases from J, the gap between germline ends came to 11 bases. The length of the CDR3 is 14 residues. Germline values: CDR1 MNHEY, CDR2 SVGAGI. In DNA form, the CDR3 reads TGTGCCAGCAGGGAGGGCAGCATGAACACTGAAGCTTTCTTT. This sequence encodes CASREGSMNTEAFF.